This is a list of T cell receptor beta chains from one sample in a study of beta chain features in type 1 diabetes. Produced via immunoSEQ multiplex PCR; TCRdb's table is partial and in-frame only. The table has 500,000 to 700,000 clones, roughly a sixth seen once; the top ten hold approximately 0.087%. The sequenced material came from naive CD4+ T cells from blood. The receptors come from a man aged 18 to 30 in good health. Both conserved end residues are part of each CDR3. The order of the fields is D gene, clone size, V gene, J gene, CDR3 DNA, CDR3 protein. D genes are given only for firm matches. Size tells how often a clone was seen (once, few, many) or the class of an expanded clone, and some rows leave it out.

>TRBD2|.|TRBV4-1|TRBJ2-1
TGCGCCAGCAGCCAACGGACTAGCCGTGCCTACAATGAGCAGTTCTTC
CASSQRTSRAYNEQFF
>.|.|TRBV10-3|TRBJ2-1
TGTGCCATCCTGGACCAGGGGGGCAACAATGAGCAGTTCTTC
CAILDQGGNNEQFF
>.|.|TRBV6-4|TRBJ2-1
TGTGCCAGCAGTGTAAAGGAGGGGGCTGGAAAGTTCTTC
CASSVKEGAGKFF
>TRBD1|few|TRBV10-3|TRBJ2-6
TGTGCCATCACAGGGACAGAAACCTCTGGGGCCAACGTCCTGACTTTC
CAITGTETSGANVLTF
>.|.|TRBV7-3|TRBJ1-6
TGTGCCAGCAGCTTAAATGGTGGTTCACCCCTCCACTTT
CASSLNGGSPLHF
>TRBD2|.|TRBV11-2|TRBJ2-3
TGTGCCAGCAGACCTCTAGCGGGGGGGCCAGATACGCAGTATTTT
CASRPLAGGPDTQYF
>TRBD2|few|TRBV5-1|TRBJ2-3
TGCGCCAGCAGCTATTGGGGCGGTTCGGGGACTAGCGGAACAGCAAGCACAGATACGCAGTATTTT
CASSYWGGSGTSGTASTDTQYF
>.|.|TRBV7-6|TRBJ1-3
TGTGCCAGCAGCTTAGCACCACCCGGCCTCTTGGTCTACACCATATATTTT
CASSLAPPGLLVYTIYF
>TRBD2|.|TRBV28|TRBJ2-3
TGTGCCAGCAGCCCTAGCGGGAGCACAGATACGCAGTATTTT
CASSPSGSTDTQYF
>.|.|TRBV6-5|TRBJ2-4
TGTGCCAGCAGTTACAACGGGCCACGGCCTAACATTCAGTACTTC
CASSYNGPRPNIQYF
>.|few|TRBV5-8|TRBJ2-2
TGTGCCAGCAGCTTGGAACGGTGGACTTCCGGGGAGCTGTTTTTT
CASSLERWTSGELFF